This TCR beta chain was sequenced during a study of a mutant IDH1 vaccine in newly diagnosed glioma. Across the whole study: Eight vaccine doses were administered to patients at weeks 1, 3, 5, 7, 11, 15, 19 and 23. Those enrolled had earlier been treated with radiotherapy, temozolomide, or both, mostly both.

Deletions cut 5 bases from V and 1 base from J, with 8 bases between. CDR3 length: 13 residues. CDR1 and CDR2 (germline): WNHNN, SYGVQD (reference sequence). Specified time point: week 11, during vaccination. With topical imiquimod, each dose of the vaccine consisted of 300 ug of mutant IDH1 20-mer peptide. Astrocytomas found in donors were new, WHO grade 3 or 4, IDH1-mutant and ATRX-lost. This clone was seen a single time. Its target is unknown. Study-wide results and caveats: Researchers report vaccine-induced immune responses in approximately 94% of patients.

Only in-frame clones appear in the TCRdb table, and some are missing; sequencing was by immunoSEQ multiplex PCR. This repertoire shows fewer than 75,000 clones, roughly 80% found once; its top ten account for approximately 9.5%. Sequencing used PBMCs, obtained from a glioma patient whose treatment included an IDH1 peptide vaccine. The sequence was obtained from a woman aged 45-65 years with glioma. The genes are TRBV10-1 and TRBJ1-1; D gene ambiguous. DNA of the CDR3: TGCGCCAGCAGTCCTCGGGGGAACACTGAAGCTTTCTTT. Encoded protein: CASSPRGNTEAFF.